What follows is one T cell receptor (beta chain) and its context. What it binds is not known. The germline CDR1 and CDR2 sequences are MNHEY and SVGAGI. Between the trimmed V and J ends, which lost 2 bases and 2 bases, there was a span of 10 bases. The CDR3 is made up of 14 amino acids. The data derive from a study of shared clonotypes between healthy human individuals. In the sorted-subset replicate PCRs, around 0.2 ug DNA, some 30,000 T cell genomes, was used. Sequencing used immunoSEQ multiplex PCR; TCRdb keeps in-frame clones, though not all of them. The sample lists 2 million to 2.5 million clones, more than 90% seen once, with approximately 0.13% in the top ten. Study-wide results and limits: Sorted-subset sequencing was shown by rarefaction to be incomplete despite large depth. Clonotypes that were shared across several donors made up approximately 5% of naive CD4 clonotypes.

The sample consisted of naive CD4+ T cells sorted from blood. Subset meaning: CD45RA+ positively selected. This chain uses TRBV6-5 with TRBJ2-7, with D uncertain. This TCR was sampled from a young man in good health. In DNA, the CDR3 is TGTGCCAGCAGTTACGGAACCCAGGCCTACGAGCAGTACTTC. Its protein is CASSYGTQAYEQYF.